Presented here are 16 T cell receptor beta chains from one specimen sequenced in a study of blood T cell repertoires in COVID-19. Assay used: immunoSEQ multiplex PCR; TCRdb lists only in-frame clones, some missing. The table has more than 200,000 clones, 82% seen once. Sequencing input: peripheral blood. These receptors came from a woman older than 75 with active or convalescent COVID-19.

The V and J genes are TRBV19 and TRBJ1-2; D is undetermined. The V end was cut by 5 bases, the J end by 2 bases, with 12 bases between. The CDR3 loop spans 14 amino acids. The germline V gene encodes CDR1 LNHDA and CDR2 SQIVND (reference sequence). The CDR3 region has the DNA TGTGCCAGTAGTCCAAGCGCGGGGAACTATGGCTACACCTTC. Translating it yields CASSPSAGNYGYTF.

This clone was observed a few times. This chain links TRBV7-6 with TRBJ1-6, with a possible D match to TRBD1 (5 bases). This CDR3 region has 14 residues. Germline-derived CDR1 and CDR2 are SGHVS and FNYEAQ. V gave up 5 bases and J gave up 10 bases, with 15 bases separating them. The CDR3 reads CASSPSGGDSPLHF. CDR3 DNA sequence: TGTGCCAGCAGCCCAAGCGGGGGTGACTCACCCCTCCACTTT.

The chain combines TRBV7-2 with TRBJ2-7; D is undetermined. This CDR3 contains 13 residues. Trimming took 3 bases from V and 8 from J, leaving 14 bases between them. Germline lookup yields CDR1 SGHTA and CDR2 FQGNSA. CDR3 residues: CASSFTPRDQQYF. The CDR3 bases are TGTGCCAGCAGCTTCACCCCCCGCGATCAGCAGTACTTC.

This rearrangement joins TRBV24-1 to TRBJ2-7; 8 bases line up with TRBD2. The germline gives CDR1 KGHDR, CDR2 SFDVKD. The CDR3 has 15 residues. The trim removed 4 bases at V and 1 base at J, leaving 5 bases unmatched. CDR3 in amino acids: CATSESGGVSYEQYF. The CDR3 DNA reads as TGTGCCACCAGTGAGAGCGGGGGCGTTTCCTACGAGCAGTACTTC.

This sequence joins TRBV5-4 and TRBJ2-3, with no clear D. Looked up from germline, CDR1 is SGHNT and CDR2 is YYREEE (reference sequence). The CDR3 runs 12 residues. V was shortened by 1 base and J by 5 bases, with 5 bases between the two germline ends. CDR3: CASSLSVDTQYF. CDR3 in DNA: TGTGCCAGCAGCTTGTCGGTAGATACGCAGTATTTT.

The chain employs TRBV5-1 and TRBJ2-5; unclear D gene. This CDR3 has 14 amino acids. Per the germline V gene, CDR1 is SGHRS and CDR2 is YFSETQ. V was trimmed by 3 bases and J by 1 base, leaving 10 bases between them. Here the CDR3 DNA reads TGCGCCAGCAGCTCCCTGACATTCCAAGAGACCCAGTACTTC. Its protein product is CASSSLTFQETQYF.

The rearrangement links TRBV7-8 to TRBJ1-4; the D is unclear. The CDR3 is 14 residues long. Germline V lookup: CDR1 SGHVS, CDR2 FQNEAQ. Trimming removed 3 bases from V and 4 bases from J, with 9 bases in between. The CDR3, as DNA: TGTGCCAGCAGCTTGAGTACAGTTAATGAAAAACTGTTTTTT. It is translated as CASSLSTVNEKLFF.

The chain uses TRBV28 and TRBJ1-5, with 9 bases fitting TRBD1. The V segment lost 4 bases and the J segment 3 bases; nucleotides outside the gene matches: 7. The CDR3 is 16 amino acids. Germline V gene data show CDR1 as MDHEN and CDR2 as SYDVKM. CDR3 nucleotide sequence: TGTGCCAGCAGTTCCTTCGACAGGGGGGTCAATCAGCCCCAGCATTTT. It specifies CASSSFDRGVNQPQHF.

The V gene is TRBV2, the J gene TRBJ1-5; TRBD1 is a possible D gene (6 bases). V lost 6 bases and J lost 2, with 11 bases in between. The CDR3 has 14 residues. Germline-derived CDR1 and CDR2 are SNHLY and FYNNEI. The CDR3, as DNA: TGTGCCAGCAGCGAAAGGACAGGCAATCAGCCCCAGCATTTT. It specifies CASSERTGNQPQHF.

The V gene is TRBV6-5, the J gene TRBJ1-2; D is ambiguous. Looked up from germline, CDR1 is MNHEY and CDR2 is SVGAGI. Trimming took off 5 bases at V and 8 bases at J, with 12 bases between the two ends. The CDR3 is made up of 12 amino acids. The CDR3 sequence is CASSRVLRGYTF. The CDR3 bases are TGTGCCAGCAGTCGTGTTTTGAGAGGCTACACCTTC.

The CDR3 loop reads CASSPRINIGGLRGNTIYF. The CDR3 DNA sequence: TGTGCCAGCAGCCCAAGGATCAATATAGGGGGCTTGAGAGGAAACACCATATATTTT. The rearrangement joins TRBV5-6 to TRBJ1-3; 7 bases map to TRBD1. The V segment lost 4 bases and the J segment 4 bases; nucleotides outside the gene matches: 20. The CDR3 spans 19 residues. The germline V gene encodes CDR1 SGHDT and CDR2 YYEEEE.

To note about this clone: Other DNA sequences in the same sample also yield this CDR3. This chain connects TRBV19 to TRBJ1-1; 7 nucleotides agree with TRBD1. Germline trimming cut 6 bases from V and 7 bases from J; bases unmatched to any gene: 2. The CDR3 covers 11 residues. CDR1 LNHDA and CDR2 SQIVND come from the germline V gene (reference sequence). CDR3 DNA: TGTGCCAGTAGGAGGACAGGTGAAGCTTTCTTT. Protein sequence: CASRRTGEAFF.

The chain carries TRBV6-5 and TRBJ1-1; D is possibly TRBD1 (6 bases). Germline-derived CDR1 and CDR2 are MNHEY and SVGAGI. Deletions cut 6 bases from V and 4 bases from J, with 15 bases between. The CDR3 runs 14 residues. The DNA for the CDR3 is TGTGCCAGCAGGGACAGTAGTCGGGGCACTGAAGCTTTCTTT. Amino acid sequence: CASRDSSRGTEAFF.

CDR3 bases: TGTGCCAGTAGTTCCGACAGGGGGATTAAGAATCAGCCCCAGCATTTT. It specifies CASSSDRGIKNQPQHF. This chain joins TRBV19 and TRBJ1-5; 9 bases agree with TRBD1. CDR1 is LNHDA and CDR2 is SQIVND in the germline V gene (reference sequence). The CDR3 contains 16 residues. Germline trimming cut 5 bases from V and 4 bases from J; bases unmatched to any gene: 9.

The J gene is TRBJ2-7, the V gene TRBV4-1; D possibly corresponds to TRBD2 (5 bases). The length of the CDR3 is 16 residues. Looked up from germline, CDR1 is MGHRA and CDR2 is YSYEKL. V was cut by 0 bases and J by 0 bases, with 12 bases left in between. CDR3 sequence: CASSQERLRDSYEQYF. The CDR3 DNA is TGCGCCAGCAGCCAAGAAAGGTTGAGGGACTCCTACGAGCAGTACTTC.

The V gene is TRBV10-3, the J gene TRBJ1-3; 8 bases align to TRBD1. Germline CDR1 is ENHRY and CDR2 is SYGVKD. The CDR3 has 15 amino acids. Germline trimming cut 6 bases from V and 0 bases from J; bases unmatched to any gene: 4. CDR3 in amino acids: CAIRGDRSSGNTIYF. CDR3 sequence (DNA): TGTGCCATCAGGGGGGACAGGAGCTCTGGAAACACCATATATTTT.